These T cell receptor beta chains were read from a single sample in a study of T cell repertoires in ileal Crohn's disease. TCRdb's copy holds only in-frame clones and misses some; the assay was immunoSEQ multiplex PCR. This table has about 4,800 clones, around 86% appearing once. Input material: ileal tissue. Receptors originate from an adult with Crohn's disease. The CDR3 runs from the conserved cysteine through the conserved F or W. A D gene is named only where the DNA matches it firmly. Some rows have no size entry. The others give once, few or many, or a class for an expanded clone.

j_gene: TRBJ1-4; v_gene: TRBV7-2; d_gene: -; abundance: -; CDR3nt: TGTGCCAGCAGCCCCCTGGGGACATCTGAAAAACTGTTTTTT; CDR3aa: CASSPLGTSEKLFF
j_gene: TRBJ2-7; v_gene: TRBV5-6; d_gene: -; abundance: once; CDR3nt: TGTGCCAGCAGCGGGGACCCGACCTACGAGCAGTACTTC; CDR3aa: CASSGDPTYEQYF
j_gene: TRBJ1-1; v_gene: TRBV18; d_gene: TRBD1; abundance: -; CDR3nt: TGTGCCAGCTCACAGGGGGCCGGGAACACTGAAGCTTTCTTT; CDR3aa: CASSQGAGNTEAFF
j_gene: TRBJ2-7; v_gene: TRBV9; d_gene: -; abundance: once; CDR3nt: TGTGCCAGCAGCGTAGTTCGTGGGAAGTTAGTATACGAGCAGTACTTC; CDR3aa: CASSVVRGKLVYEQYF
j_gene: TRBJ2-1; v_gene: TRBV10-2; d_gene: -; abundance: -; CDR3nt: TGCGCCAGCAGTGAGCTGGATGAGCAGTTCTTC; CDR3aa: CASSELDEQFF
j_gene: TRBJ2-5; v_gene: TRBV15; d_gene: TRBD2; abundance: -; CDR3nt: TGTGCCACCAGCGCGCCTGCAGGCGGGGGGGAACAAGAGACCCAGTACTTC; CDR3aa: CATSAPAGGGEQETQYF
j_gene: TRBJ1-2; v_gene: TRBV10-1; d_gene: TRBD1; abundance: -; CDR3nt: TGCGCCAGCAGCCCCTTGGTAAACAGGGGGGGCTACACCTTC; CDR3aa: CASSPLVNRGGYTF
j_gene: TRBJ1-1; v_gene: TRBV6-5; d_gene: TRBD1; abundance: -; CDR3nt: TGTGCCAGCACTCGGAATCAGGGGGACACTGAAGCTTTCTTT; CDR3aa: CASTRNQGDTEAFF
j_gene: TRBJ1-2; v_gene: TRBV7-3; d_gene: -; abundance: few; CDR3nt: TGTGCCAGCAGCTTAGGCCCCGGGGGCGACTATGGCTACACCTTC; CDR3aa: CASSLGPGGDYGYTF
j_gene: TRBJ1-3; v_gene: TRBV5-1; d_gene: -; abundance: -; CDR3nt: TGCGCCAGCAGCCCCGACCGGCAGGACGCGGGAAACACCATATATTTT; CDR3aa: CASSPDRQDAGNTIYF
j_gene: TRBJ2-1; v_gene: TRBV7-2; d_gene: TRBD1; abundance: -; CDR3nt: TGTGCCAGCAGCACCGGACAGGGGTCCTACAATGAGCAGTTCTTC; CDR3aa: CASSTGQGSYNEQFF
j_gene: TRBJ2-1; v_gene: TRBV9; d_gene: -; abundance: -; CDR3nt: TGTGCCAGCAGTGACAGCAGCTCCTACAATGAGCAGTTCTTC; CDR3aa: CASSDSSSYNEQFF
j_gene: TRBJ2-1; v_gene: TRBV27; d_gene: -; abundance: -; CDR3nt: TGTGCCAGCAGTTCAAAAGGACAGTACTCCTACAATGAGCAGTTCTTC; CDR3aa: CASSSKGQYSYNEQFF
j_gene: TRBJ1-1; v_gene: TRBV10-2; d_gene: TRBD1; abundance: -; CDR3nt: TGCGCCAGCGGGGGACAGGGCAACACTGAAGCTTTCTTT; CDR3aa: CASGGQGNTEAFF
j_gene: TRBJ2-2; v_gene: TRBV6-5; d_gene: -; abundance: -; CDR3nt: TGTGCCAGCAGTTACGCAGAAGTGACCGGGGAGCTGTTTTTT; CDR3aa: CASSYAEVTGELFF
j_gene: TRBJ1-2; v_gene: TRBV4-1; d_gene: -; abundance: -; CDR3nt: TGCGCCAGCAGCCAGCGGATCGGGGCGGGCTACACCTTC; CDR3aa: CASSQRIGAGYTF
j_gene: TRBJ1-2; v_gene: TRBV5-1; d_gene: -; abundance: -; CDR3nt: TGCGCCAGCTCCCCTTCAAATTACGGCTACACCTTC; CDR3aa: CASSPSNYGYTF
j_gene: TRBJ2-5; v_gene: TRBV6-5; d_gene: TRBD2; abundance: -; CDR3nt: TGTGCCAGCAGTTACATGGCTAGCGGGAGGGGGACCCAGTACTTC; CDR3aa: CASSYMASGRGTQYF
j_gene: TRBJ2-2; v_gene: TRBV11-3; d_gene: TRBD1; abundance: -; CDR3nt: TGTGCCAGCAGCTTAGCTGGGACAGGGCAAGAGCTGTTTTTT; CDR3aa: CASSLAGTGQELFF
j_gene: TRBJ1-2; v_gene: TRBV4-1; d_gene: -; abundance: -; CDR3nt: TGCGCCAGCAGCCCAGGTAGCGGGCAGGGCTATGGCTACACCTTC; CDR3aa: CASSPGSGQGYGYTF
j_gene: TRBJ1-3; v_gene: TRBV5-5; d_gene: TRBD1; abundance: -; CDR3nt: TGTGCCAGCAGCTCGGGACAGTCCGGAAACACCATATATTTT; CDR3aa: CASSSGQSGNTIYF
j_gene: TRBJ2-7; v_gene: TRBV30; d_gene: TRBD1; abundance: -; CDR3nt: TGTGCCTGGGCCGTAGGACAGGGGATTGGCGAGCAGTACTTC; CDR3aa: CAWAVGQGIGEQYF